Below, 27 T cell receptor beta chains from the same sample are listed, as sequenced in a study of shared clonotypes between healthy human individuals. The assay was immunoSEQ multiplex PCR, and TCRdb's table has in-frame clones only and misses some. The sample carries some 2.3 million clones, just over 90% recorded once. Sequencing used naive CD4+ T cells from PBMCs. Subset noted: CD45RA+ positively selected. The origin of the receptors is a man aged 18 to 29 in good health. Some clones in this sample may be carry-over from other donors' samples.

The V and J genes are TRBV6-6 and TRBJ2-2, with D unresolved. CDR1 is MNHNY and CDR2 is SVGAGI in the germline V gene (reference sequence). This CDR3 comprises 13 residues. The CDR3 DNA sequence: TGTGCTATCAGCCAGGAAAACACCGGGGAGCTGTTTTTT. Its protein product is CAISQENTGELFF.

The chain combines TRBV2 with TRBJ1-1; 9 nucleotides align to TRBD1. Looked up from germline, CDR1 is SNHLY and CDR2 is FYNNEI. The CDR3 length is 12 residues. V shed 8 bases, J shed 5 bases, and the junction held 3 bases outside the gene matches. The chain's CDR3 is CASGDRETEAFF. For the CDR3, the DNA is TGTGCCAGCGGGGACAGGGAAACTGAAGCTTTCTTT. Full variable domain (rest looked up from reference TRBV2 and TRBJ1-1): EPEVTQTPSHQVTQMGQEVILRCVPISNHLYFYWYRQILGQKVEFLVSFYNNEISEKSEIFDDQFSVERPDGSNFTLKIRSTKLEDSAMYFCASGDRETEAFFGQGTRLTVV.

The count of this clone is one. This rearrangement joins TRBV25-1 to TRBJ2-1, with D unclear. This CDR3 is built from 14 residues. CDR1 is MGHDK and CDR2 is SYGVNS in the germline V gene. V was clipped by 6 bases and J by 5 bases, with 14 bases between them. The CDR3 spells CASSPPGYNNEQFF. CDR3 DNA sequence: TGTGCCAGCAGCCCCCCTGGATACAACAATGAGCAGTTCTTC.

The chain employs TRBV5-6 and TRBJ1-2; the D gene is possibly TRBD1 (5 bases). The germline V gene has CDR1 SGHDT and CDR2 YYEEEE. The V and J ends lost 4 bases and 3 bases respectively, with 13 bases between them. CDR3 length: 14 amino acids. The CDR3 nucleotides read TGTGCCAGCAGCCGTATCGGGGGTGACTATGGCTACACCTTC. It translates to CASSRIGGDYGYTF.

The rearrangement joins TRBV10-3 to TRBJ2-1; tentative D call: TRBD2 (6 bases). CDR1 ENHRY and CDR2 SYGVKD come from the germline V gene. V was pared by 6 bases and J by 6 bases, with 9 bases between. CDR3 length: 12 amino acids. The CDR3 DNA sequence: TGTGCCATCAGCTGGGACTCCAATGAGCAGTTCTTC. This translates into CAISWDSNEQFF.

The V and J genes are TRBV28 and TRBJ2-7; D remains ambiguous. V was cut by 6 bases and J by 2 bases, with 11 bases left in between. CDR1 and CDR2 from the germline V gene are MDHEN and SYDVKM. The CDR3 loop spans 13 amino acids. CDR3 amino acids: CASSGPPTYEQYF. The DNA of the CDR3 is TGTGCCAGCAGCGGACCGCCGACCTACGAGCAGTACTTC.

A note on this clone: The same CDR3 can be traced to other DNA sequences in this sample. The chain links TRBV5-1 to TRBJ2-2; D is possibly TRBD1 (5 bases). Trimming pared 2 bases from V and 1 base from J, leaving 6 bases between. The CDR3 length is 14 residues. Germline V gene sequence: CDR1 SGHRS, CDR2 YFSETQ. CDR3 in DNA: TGCGCCAGCAGCTTTGACAGGAACACCGGGGAGCTGTTTTTT. Protein: CASSFDRNTGELFF.

The chain links TRBV6-6 to TRBJ2-1, with 7 bases identical to TRBD1. This CDR3 comprises 15 residues. CDR1 is MNHNY, CDR2 SVGAGI, per germline (reference sequence). V lost 5 bases, J lost 2 bases, and 6 bases stayed unmatched. In nucleotides, the CDR3 is TGTGCCAGCAGTGCGACAGGGCGGACCTACAATGAGCAGTTCTTC. This codes for CASSATGRTYNEQFF.

The rearrangement links TRBV5-1 to TRBJ1-1; maybe TRBD1 (5 bases). Trimming shortened V by 4 bases and J by 3 bases, and 22 bases separated the two germline ends. The CDR3 is 17 residues long. The germline CDR1 and CDR2 sequences are SGHRS and YFSETQ. CDR3 DNA: TGCGCCAGCAGCACCGGGACTCGAGTGTATCGGGACACTGAAGCTTTCTTT. It translates to CASSTGTRVYRDTEAFF.

The chain has TRBV4-3 and TRBJ2-7; 7 nucleotides line up with TRBD1. The CDR3 covers 16 residues. The V gene's germline CDR1 is LGHNA and CDR2 YSLEER. J gave up 6 bases and V 4 bases, and 15 bases lay outside the gene matches. CDR3 coding DNA: TGCGCCAGCAGCCCGGCGACAGGGCGGGTGGTCGGCGAGCAGTACTTC. Amino acid sequence: CASSPATGRVVGEQYF.

This clone has a single count. The CDR3 here is CASSEELAVNTGELFF. Written as DNA, the CDR3 is TGTGCCAGCAGTGAAGAACTAGCGGTAAACACCGGGGAGCTGTTTTTT. This chain links TRBV25-1 with TRBJ2-2, with 8 bases aligning to TRBD2. The CDR3 totals 16 residues. Germline V gene lookup returns CDR1 MGHDK and CDR2 SYGVNS. J was trimmed by 2 bases and V by 2 bases; bases with no gene match: 4.

Comments on this clone: In the same sample, other DNA sequences code for this CDR3. The chain joins TRBV7-2 to TRBJ2-7; D not resolved. V lost 3 bases and J lost 4, with 10 bases in between. CDR3 size: 13 residues. CDR1 SGHTA and CDR2 FQGNSA come from the germline V gene. In DNA, the CDR3 is TGTGCCAGCAGCTTTACCCGTCTGTACGAGCAGTACTTC. Its translation is CASSFTRLYEQYF.

The gene calls are TRBV2 and TRBJ2-1, with 13 bases fitting TRBD2. CDR1 SNHLY and CDR2 FYNNEI come from the germline V gene. The CDR3 runs to 20 residues. V shed 4 bases and J 0 bases; nucleotides not matched to a gene: 12. The CDR3 nucleotides are TGTGCCAGCAGTGTTCCGGGACTAGCGGGACCTCGGAGCTCCTACAATGAGCAGTTCTTC. Its protein product is CASSVPGLAGPRSSYNEQFF.

This clone was detected once. The chain combines TRBV18 with TRBJ2-5; D is unclear. Trimming shortened V by 2 bases and J by 0 bases, and 13 bases separated the two germline ends. This CDR3 has 16 amino acids. Germline loops: CDR1 KGHSH, CDR2 LQKENI. CDR3 amino acids: CASSPSPVGYQETQYF. Here the CDR3 DNA reads TGTGCCAGCTCACCAAGTCCGGTGGGGTACCAAGAGACCCAGTACTTC.

This sequence joins TRBV29-1 and TRBJ1-1; D is perhaps TRBD1 (5 bases). From germline, CDR1 is SQVTM and CDR2 ANQGSEA. This CDR3 is built from 14 residues. V dropped 2 bases and J dropped 5 bases, with 15 bases sitting between them. This CDR3 reads CSVETKAGRTEAFF. CDR3 DNA: TGCAGCGTTGAAACCAAGGCAGGGAGGACTGAAGCTTTCTTT.

This chain uses TRBV4-1 with TRBJ2-5; maybe TRBD2 (6 bases). Germline V gene lookup returns CDR1 MGHRA and CDR2 YSYEKL. Trimming took off 0 bases at V and 6 bases at J, with 17 bases between the two ends. The CDR3 extends over 16 amino acids. The CDR3 loop reads CASSQEWFGGEKTQYF. CDR3 coding DNA: TGCGCCAGCAGCCAAGAATGGTTCGGGGGTGAAAAGACCCAGTACTTC.

The CDR3 region is CASSSGLYTGELFF. The CDR3 DNA is TGTGCCAGCAGCTCGGGACTTTACACCGGGGAGCTGTTTTTT. The chain joins TRBV4-2 to TRBJ2-2; tentatively, D is TRBD2 (6 bases). Trimming cost V 5 bases and J 3 bases, with 10 bases left between them. Germline CDR1 and CDR2: LGHNA and YNFKEQ. The CDR3 runs to 14 residues.

The CDR3: CASSNRDRGTIGYTF. The CDR3 DNA reads TGTGCCAGCAGCAACAGGGACCGTGGGACTATTGGCTACACCTTC. The rearrangement links TRBV11-2 to TRBJ1-2; D may be TRBD1 (6 bases). This CDR3 comprises 15 residues. V lost 5 bases and J lost 7, with 20 bases in between. CDR1 and CDR2 (germline): SGHAT, FQNNGV.

This chain links TRBV9 with TRBJ2-7; no clear D gene. CDR1 and CDR2 from the germline V gene are SGDLS and YYNGEE. The CDR3 totals 15 residues. V lost 6 bases and J lost 2, with 18 bases in between. The CDR3 loop reads CASTSEPFGTYEQYF. The CDR3, as DNA: TGTGCCAGCACCTCCGAACCGTTCGGCACCTACGAGCAGTACTTC.

The rearrangement uses TRBV30 and TRBJ1-5; possible D gene TRBD1, 6 bases. The germline V gene has CDR1 GTSNPN and CDR2 SVGIG (reference sequence). This CDR3 has 13 amino acids. Trimming removed 0 bases at V and 6 bases at J, with 9 bases between. CDR3 in DNA: TGTGCCTGGAGTGTAGGGGGGGCTCAGCCCCAGCATTTT. Translation gives CAWSVGGAQPQHF.

This sequence joins TRBV5-1 and TRBJ1-1; the D is unclear. The length of the CDR3 is 13 residues. V lost 2 bases and J 3 bases, leaving 8 bases between the germline ends. Looked up from germline, CDR1 is SGHRS and CDR2 is YFSETQ. The CDR3 DNA sequence: TGCGCCAGCAGCTTTCGACGGCACACTGAAGCTTTCTTT. As protein: CASSFRRHTEAFF.

As to this clone: The sample holds other DNA sequences that translate to the same CDR3. This rearrangement joins TRBV5-1 to TRBJ1-1; a possible D gene is TRBD1 (6 bases). The CDR3 totals 14 residues. Germline CDR1 SGHRS, CDR2 YFSETQ. V shed 4 bases and J shed 2 bases, with 12 bases lying between them. The CDR3 bases are TGCGCCAGCAGCCTGGACAGTGGAAACACTGAAGCTTTCTTT. Its translation: CASSLDSGNTEAFF.

The chain is built from TRBV28 and TRBJ1-2, with D hard to call. This CDR3 comprises 14 residues. The germline CDR1 and CDR2 sequences are MDHEN and SYDVKM. V was pared by 7 bases and J by 4 bases, with 16 bases between. The CDR3 spells CASTPRGTFYGYTF. The DNA of the CDR3 is TGTGCCAGCACCCCCCGAGGTACTTTCTATGGCTACACCTTC.

The chain has TRBV9 and TRBJ2-1; D not resolved. The CDR3 loop spans 16 amino acids. V lost 0 bases and J 0 bases, leaving 10 bases between the germline ends. CDR1 SGDLS and CDR2 YYNGEE come from the germline V gene. For the CDR3, the DNA is TGTGCCAGCAGCGTAGTAATCGGAAGCTCCTACAATGAGCAGTTCTTC. Its translation: CASSVVIGSSYNEQFF. Drawing the rest from reference TRBV9 and TRBJ2-1, the complete variable domain is DSGVTQTPKHLITATGQRVTLRCSPRSGDLSVYWYQQSLDQGLQFLIQYYNGEERAKGNILERFSAQQFPDLHSELNLSSLELGDSALYFCASSVVIGSSYNEQFFGPGTRLTVL.

This clone has a single count. The chain uses TRBV6-5 and TRBJ2-7; no definite D call. CDR3 length: 15 amino acids. The ends were cut back, 0 bases at V and 1 base at J, with 10 bases in the middle. The V gene's germline CDR1 is MNHEY and CDR2 SVGAGI. The CDR3 DNA sequence: TGTGCCAGCAGTTACTCCCAGGCTTATTCCTACGAGCAGTACTTC. Protein product: CASSYSQAYSYEQYF.

The chain has TRBV11-3 and TRBJ2-5; no clear D. CDR1 is SGHNT and CDR2 is YENEEA in the germline V gene. This CDR3 is built from 13 residues. V lost 1 base and J 11 bases, leaving 14 bases between the germline ends. The CDR3 region is CASSLVSSSEQYF. The CDR3 coding sequence is TGTGCCAGCAGCTTAGTCTCCTCTTCGGAGCAGTACTTC.

The chain joins TRBV9 to TRBJ2-3, with 10 positions matching TRBD2. From germline, CDR1 is SGDLS and CDR2 YYNGEE. The CDR3 runs to 19 residues. V lost 1 base, J lost 1 base, and 12 bases stayed unmatched. CDR3 nucleotide sequence: TGTGCCAGCAGCGTACAGCCGGGACTAGCGTATACTGGCACAGATACGCAGTATTTT. Translated: CASSVQPGLAYTGTDTQYF. The full variable domain, rest sourced from reference TRBV9 and TRBJ2-3, is DSGVTQTPKHLITATGQRVTLRCSPRSGDLSVYWYQQSLDQGLQFLIQYYNGEERAKGNILERFSAQQFPDLHSELNLSSLELGDSALYFCASSVQPGLAYTGTDTQYFGPGTRLTVL.